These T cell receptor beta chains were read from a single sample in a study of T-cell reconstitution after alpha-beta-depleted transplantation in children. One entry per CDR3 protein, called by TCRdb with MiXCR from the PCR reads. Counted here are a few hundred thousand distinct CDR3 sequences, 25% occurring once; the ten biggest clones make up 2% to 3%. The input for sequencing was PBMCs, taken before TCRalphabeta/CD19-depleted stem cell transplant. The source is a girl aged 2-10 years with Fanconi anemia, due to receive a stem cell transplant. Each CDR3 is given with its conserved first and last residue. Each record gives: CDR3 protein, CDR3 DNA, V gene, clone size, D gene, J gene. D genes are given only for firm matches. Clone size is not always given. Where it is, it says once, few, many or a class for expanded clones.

CASRTNNEQFF TGTGCCAGCCGGACCAACAATGAGCAGTTCTTC TRBV7-6 few . TRBJ2-1
CSARDQATSTDTQYF TGCAGTGCTAGAGATCAGGCGACGAGCACAGATACGCAGTATTTT TRBV20-1 . . TRBJ2-3
CAWSVGGSYEQYF TGTGCCTGGAGTGTAGGGGGTAGCTACGAGCAGTACTTC TRBV30 few . TRBJ2-7
CSATRPGFSYNEQFF TGCAGTGCTACGCGGCCAGGCTTCTCCTACAATGAGCAGTTCTTC TRBV20-1 . . TRBJ2-1
CASSQALVWGSAYNEQFF TGTGCCAGCAGCCAAGCACTGGTTTGGGGGAGCGCCTACAATGAGCAGTTCTTC TRBV3-1 many . TRBJ2-1
CASSLAGVGNNEQFF TGTGCCAGCAGCTTAGCGGGGGTGGGGAACAATGAGCAGTTCTTC TRBV13 . . TRBJ2-1
CASRAGHSTDTQYF TGTGCCAGCCGGGCGGGGCACAGCACAGATACGCAGTATTTT TRBV7-2 few . TRBJ2-3
CASSLVGQNYF TGTGCCAGCAGCTTAGTAGGACAGAATTACTTC TRBV7-2 many . TRBJ2-1
CSARDGQGRTVTEAFF TGCAGTGCTAGAGATGGGCAGGGGCGGACCGTAACTGAAGCTTTCTTT TRBV20-1 few . TRBJ1-1
CASSEGGDTQYF TGCGCCAGCAGCGAGGGGGGAGATACGCAGTATTTT TRBV5-1 . . TRBJ2-3
CASSVVGAGAYNEQFF TGTGCCAGCAGCGTAGTAGGTGCGGGGGCTTACAATGAGCAGTTCTTC TRBV9 . . TRBJ2-1
CASSGAGARFF TGTGCCAGCAGTGGAGCGGGAGCGAGGTTCTTC TRBV25-1 . TRBD2 TRBJ2-1
CASSSTPGGRTDTQYF TGCGCCAGCAGCTCTACCCCAGGGGGCCGGACAGATACGCAGTATTTT TRBV5-1 . TRBD1 TRBJ2-3
CSDRLPASRQGVAEQYF TGCAGTGACCGCCTCCCCGCGTCACGACAGGGTGTAGCCGAGCAGTACTTC TRBV20-1 . TRBD1 TRBJ2-7
CASSSRHGLDTQYF TGTGCCAGCAGTTCCCGTCACGGCCTAGATACGCAGTATTTT TRBV28 few . TRBJ2-3
CASSTRTESSYNEQFF TGTGCCAGCAGTACCCGGACGGAAAGCTCCTACAATGAGCAGTTCTTC TRBV12-3/TRBV12-4 many . TRBJ2-1
CSALRGQGGYGYTF TGCAGTGCTCTCCGTGGACAGGGGGGGTATGGCTACACCTTC TRBV20-1 . TRBD1 TRBJ1-2
CASSLGRVVAGGNDEQFF TGCGCCAGCAGCTTGGGCAGGGTGGTAGCGGGAGGAAACGATGAGCAGTTCTTC TRBV5-1 . TRBD2 TRBJ2-1
CSASTGYYEQYF TGCAGTGCTAGTACCGGTTACTACGAGCAGTACTTC TRBV20-1 few . TRBJ2-7